The 26 T cell receptor beta chains presented below share a single source sample, sequenced in a study of Ad26.COV2.S vaccination and SARS-CoV-2 variants (dated by TCRdb to the early 2020s). The library was obtained by the immunoSEQ multiplex PCR assay. What TCRdb holds here is the immuneACCESS table cut down to in-frame rearrangements. Part of the clones is not present; checked against another copy, under half of the missing clones reflect an unresolved V gene, and the others are unexplained. In all, the sample holds fewer than 800,000 clones, and around 89% of those were seen once. The ten top clones hold approximately 1.5% of the sample. Read against the paper, the sample's treatment or condition label means: approximately 18 received Ad26.COV2.S at low or high dose, single or two shots; a few received placebo; per-sample allocation not given. For vaccine and placebo recipients, the sequenced repertoires came from samples collected on day 63 after the first injection.

Sequenced here: peripheral blood, sampled in a trial of Ad26.COV2.S vaccine versus placebo. The receptors were sampled from a person aged 18-65 years who received the Ad26.COV2.S COVID-19 vaccine or a placebo.

The V call is TRBV7-2, the J call TRBJ2-1; 12 bases align to TRBD2. The CDR3 is 16 amino acids. Germline CDR1 and CDR2: SGHTA and FQGNSA. J lost 6 bases, V lost 0 bases, and 3 bases had no gene match. The CDR3 DNA is TGTGCCAGCAGCTTAGCTAGGACTAGCGGGGCCAATGAGCAGTTCTTC. Translated: CASSLARTSGANEQFF.

The V and J genes are TRBV2 and TRBJ2-7; D possibly corresponds to TRBD1 (6 bases). There are 15 residues in the CDR3. V was clipped by 7 bases and J by 0 bases, with 16 bases between them. Germline loops: CDR1 SNHLY, CDR2 FYNNEI. The CDR3 bases are TGTGCCAGCATATTCACCCCAGGGGACTCCTACGAGCAGTACTTC. This sequence encodes CASIFTPGDSYEQYF.

Remarks on this clone: The sample carries other DNA sequences with the same CDR3. The chain carries TRBV24-1 and TRBJ1-2; D gene uncertain. The CDR3 extends over 14 amino acids. Germline V gives CDR1 KGHDR, CDR2 SFDVKD. Between the trimmed V and J ends, which lost 5 bases and 2 bases, there was a span of 11 bases. The CDR3 coding sequence is TGTGCCACCAGTGGGAAAGGGCAGAACTATGGCTACACCTTC. This sequence encodes CATSGKGQNYGYTF.

The CDR3 DNA reads TGTGCCAGCACTTCGACTAGCGGCTTGAATGAGCAGTTCTTC. This sequence encodes CASTSTSGLNEQFF. The gene calls are TRBV2 and TRBJ2-1, with 9 bases fitting TRBD2. After removal of 7 bases from V and 7 bases from J, the junction contained 8 bases not matched to a gene. Germline CDR1 reads SNHLY; CDR2 reads FYNNEI. The CDR3 contains 14 residues. Using reference TRBV2 and TRBJ2-1 for the parts outside the CDR3, the full variable domain is EPEVTQTPSHQVTQMGQEVILRCVPISNHLYFYWYRQILGQKVEFLVSFYNNEISEKSEIFDDQFSVERPDGSNFTLKIRSTKLEDSAMYFCASTSTSGLNEQFFGPGTRLTVL.

To note about this clone: Additional DNA sequences in this sample encode the identical CDR3. V gene TRBV19 combines with J gene TRBJ2-7, with D uncertain. V was trimmed by 2 bases and J by 3 bases, leaving 8 bases between them. CDR1 and CDR2 from the germline V gene are LNHDA and SQIVND (reference sequence). The CDR3 runs 13 residues. This CDR3 is CASSISQNYEQYF. CDR3 coding DNA: TGTGCCAGTAGTATATCGCAGAACTACGAGCAGTACTTC. The full variable domain, rest sourced from reference TRBV19 and TRBJ2-7, is DGGITQSPKYLFRKEGQNVTLSCEQNLNHDAMYWYRQDPGQGLRLIYYSQIVNDFQKGDIAEGYSVSREKKESFPLTVTSAQKNPTAFYLCASSISQNYEQYFGPGTRLTVT.

This chain uses TRBV7-2 with TRBJ2-3; 7 nucleotides agree with TRBD2. V shed 3 bases, J shed 0 bases, and the junction held 12 bases outside the gene matches. CDR1 and CDR2 (germline): SGHTA, FQGNSA. This CDR3 has 18 amino acids. The CDR3: CASSFSTSSFGSTDTQYF. The DNA for the CDR3 is TGTGCCAGCAGCTTTTCGACTAGCAGCTTCGGTAGCACAGATACGCAGTATTTT.

This clone was seen only a few times. The chain links TRBV4-3 to TRBJ1-2, with TRBD1 as a possible D gene (6 bases). The CDR3 is 15 amino acids. Trimming took 4 bases from V and 7 from J, leaving 19 bases between them. Germline V CDR1 and CDR2: LGHNA, YSLEER. CDR3 residues: CASSLWTESGGGYTF. The CDR3 nucleotides read TGCGCCAGCAGCCTCTGGACAGAAAGCGGAGGTGGCTACACCTTC.

The V and J genes are TRBV4-2 and TRBJ2-7; D may be TRBD1 (6 bases). The length of the CDR3 is 15 residues. V was clipped by 0 bases and J by 8 bases, with 17 bases between them. Germline V CDR1 and CDR2: LGHNA, YNFKEQ. The CDR3 DNA is TGTGCCAGCAGCCAAGATCCCAAACAGGGTACGAAGCAGTACTTC. It codes for CASSQDPKQGTKQYF.

The chain couples TRBV5-4 to TRBJ2-1; 9 bases align to TRBD2. V dropped 4 bases and J dropped 6; count of bases not matched to a gene: 8. The CDR3 runs to 15 residues. Looked up from germline, CDR1 is SGHNT and CDR2 is YYREEE (reference sequence). The CDR3: CASSAGLALINEQFF. CDR3 nucleotides: TGTGCCAGCAGCGCGGGACTAGCCCTAATCAATGAGCAGTTCTTC.

Note on this clone: This same CDR3 is encoded by further DNA sequences in the sample. The J gene is TRBJ1-1, the V gene TRBV5-4, with D unclear. CDR1 is SGHNT, CDR2 YYREEE, per germline (reference sequence). This CDR3 comprises 13 residues. The V and J ends lost 0 bases and 4 bases respectively, with 7 bases between them. CDR3 bases: TGTGCCAGCAGCTTGGGACGAGGCACTGAAGCTTTCTTT. Amino acids: CASSLGRGTEAFF.

The J gene is TRBJ2-7, the V gene TRBV27, with TRBD2 identical over 7 bases. This CDR3 is 14 amino acids long. CDR1 and CDR2 (germline): MNHEY, SMNVEV (reference sequence). Trimming at V came to 6 bases and at J to 5 bases, leaving 10 bases not matched to a gene. The chain's CDR3 is CASSPLARENEQYF. CDR3 coding DNA: TGTGCCAGCAGCCCCCTTGCGCGGGAGAACGAGCAGTACTTC.

The chain combines TRBV5-1 with TRBJ1-1; perhaps TRBD1 as D (5 bases). The CDR3 sequence is 14 residues long. Deletions cut 0 bases from V and 6 bases from J, with 12 bases between. Germline values: CDR1 SGHRS, CDR2 YFSETQ. This CDR3 reads CASSLESQGSEAFF. The CDR3 DNA follows: TGCGCCAGCAGCTTGGAGAGTCAGGGCTCTGAAGCTTTCTTT.

The V and J genes are TRBV25-1 and TRBJ2-5, with a possible D match to TRBD2 (7 bases). This CDR3 is 16 amino acids long. CDR1 is MGHDK, CDR2 SYGVNS, per germline. The V gene lost 2 bases and the J gene lost 3 bases, with 16 bases spanning the gap. This chain's CDR3 is CASSETGRGPEETQYF. The CDR3 DNA sequence: TGTGCCAGCAGTGAAACAGGGAGGGGTCCCGAAGAGACCCAGTACTTC.

The chain links TRBV7-9 to TRBJ2-1, with D uncertain. The length of the CDR3 is 13 residues. The V and J ends lost 2 bases and 7 bases respectively, with 9 bases between them. CDR1 is SEHNR and CDR2 is FQNEAQ in the germline V gene (reference sequence). This chain's CDR3 is CASSLLSWNEQFF. The CDR3 DNA follows: TGTGCCAGCAGCTTACTGTCCTGGAATGAGCAGTTCTTC.

This chain joins TRBV5-6 and TRBJ1-3; D is perhaps TRBD1 (5 bases). Trimming removed 3 bases at V and 5 bases at J, with 15 bases between. The CDR3 sequence is 15 residues long. Germline CDR1 reads SGHDT; CDR2 reads YYEEEE. In DNA, the CDR3 is TGTGCCAGCAGCTCCGGACAAAAGATGAGAAACACCATATATTTT. Encoded protein: CASSSGQKMRNTIYF.

The CDR3 DNA is TGTGCCAGCAGACCCCGGACCAGCTATGGCTACACCTTC. It codes for CASRPRTSYGYTF. The chain joins TRBV27 to TRBJ1-2; D remains unclear. This CDR3 has 13 residues. Trimming stripped 6 bases from V and 4 bases from J, with 12 bases between. CDR1 is MNHEY, CDR2 SMNVEV, per germline (reference sequence).

The gene calls are TRBV13 and TRBJ2-2; 12 nucleotides agree with TRBD2. CDR3 length: 18 residues. J gave up 6 bases and V 5 bases, and 13 bases lay outside the gene matches. From germline, CDR1 is PRHDT and CDR2 FYEKMQ (reference sequence). The CDR3 DNA reads TGTGCCAGCAGCCCCGTCGCCCGGACTAGCGGGGTAGCCGGGGAGCTGTTTTTT. The encoded protein is CASSPVARTSGVAGELFF.

This chain uses TRBV7-2 with TRBJ2-4; possibly TRBD1 or TRBD2 for D (5 bases each). V was clipped by 5 bases and J by 10 bases, with 15 bases between them. This CDR3 comprises 13 residues. CDR1 SGHTA and CDR2 FQGNSA come from the germline V gene. In DNA, the CDR3 is TGTGCCAGCAGCGTGAGAGGGGCTGGTATTCAGTACTTC. This translates into CASSVRGAGIQYF. Full variable domain (missing parts from reference TRBV7-2 and TRBJ2-4): GAGVSQSPSNKVTEKGKDVELRCDPISGHTALYWYRQSLGQGLEFLIYFQGNSAPDKSGLPSDRFSAERTGGSVSTLTIQRTQQEDSAVYLCASSVRGAGIQYFGAGTRLSVL.

The genes are TRBV3-1 (or the pseudogene TRBV3-2) and TRBJ2-3; D gene unclear. The CDR3 loop spans 14 amino acids. Germline V CDR1 and CDR2: LGHDT, YNNKEL (reference sequence). V lost 0 bases to trimming and J lost 6 bases, with 10 bases between them. CDR3 in DNA: TGTGCCAGCAGCCAAGATGTACCCCCGGATACGCAGTATTTT. Protein sequence: CASSQDVPPDTQYF.

The chain combines TRBV13 with TRBJ1-1, with a weak D call TRBD1 (5 bases). V was pared by 4 bases and J by 1 base, with 10 bases between. This CDR3 is 14 amino acids long. Germline CDR1 PRHDT, CDR2 FYEKMQ (reference sequence). In DNA form, the CDR3 reads TGTGCCAGCAGCTCCAGAGGACAGAACACTGAAGCTTTCTTT. Its translation is CASSSRGQNTEAFF.

This chain uses TRBV27 with TRBJ2-5; no firm D call. CDR1 is MNHEY and CDR2 is SMNVEV in the germline V gene (reference sequence). The V end was cut by 2 bases, the J end by 3 bases, with 16 bases between. CDR3 length: 16 amino acids. CDR3 DNA: TGTGCCAGCAGTTTAACTACATGGGGTGCGGAAGAGACCCAGTACTTC. It translates to CASSLTTWGAEETQYF.

This rearrangement joins TRBV5-1 to TRBJ2-3; D is undetermined. V was clipped by 0 bases and J by 3 bases, with 11 bases between them. CDR3 length equals 15 residues. The V gene's germline CDR1 is SGHRS and CDR2 YFSETQ. CDR3 coding DNA: TGCGCCAGCAGCTTGGGTGGCGTAGGGACAGATACGCAGTATTTT. Translation gives CASSLGGVGTDTQYF.

The rearrangement links TRBV5-6 to TRBJ1-1; no definite D call. Germline values: CDR1 SGHDT, CDR2 YYEEEE. This CDR3 comprises 12 residues. V was cut by 5 bases and J by 1 base, with 6 bases left in between. For the CDR3, the DNA is TGTGCCAGCAGGAAGGGGAACACTGAAGCTTTCTTT. This gives the protein CASRKGNTEAFF.

This chain joins TRBV3-1 (or the pseudogene TRBV3-2) and TRBJ2-3; no firm D call. There are 12 residues in the CDR3. Deletions cut 4 bases from V and 6 bases from J, with 8 bases between. Germline CDR1 and CDR2: LGHDT and YNNKEL (reference sequence). CDR3 DNA sequence: TGTGCCAGCAGCCCGAGTTCCGATACGCAGTATTTT. Protein: CASSPSSDTQYF.

CDR3 in amino acids: CASSLGPGVPNQPQHF. CDR3 bases: TGCGCCAGCAGCTTGGGTCCGGGAGTTCCAAATCAGCCCCAGCATTTT. This rearrangement joins TRBV5-1 to TRBJ1-5; D call uncertain. This CDR3 region has 16 residues. Germline assignment: CDR1 SGHRS and CDR2 YFSETQ. Trimming took 0 bases from V and 4 from J, leaving 14 bases between them.

This sequence joins TRBV29-1 and TRBJ1-5; tentative D call: TRBD1 (6 bases). The germline V gene has CDR1 SQVTM and CDR2 ANQGSEA. CDR3 length: 12 residues. V dropped 4 bases and J dropped 8 bases, with 12 bases sitting between them. The CDR3 bases are TGCAGCGTTGGGACGAAGGGGGAGCCCCAGCATTTT. Translated: CSVGTKGEPQHF. Full variable domain (remainder filled in from reference TRBV29-1 and TRBJ1-5): SAVISQKPSRDICQRGTSLTIQCQVDSQVTMMFWYRQQPGQSLTLIATANQGSEATYESGFVIDKFPISRPNLTFSTLTVSNMSPEDSSIYLCSVGTKGEPQHFGDGTRLSIL.